This T cell receptor beta chain was found in a study of cytomegalovirus exposure and HLA in healthy donors. The study's findings and limits: Analysis performed later showed TCR beta chains linked to HLA being more clonally expanded than equally common others. The authors judged a highly shared variant cluster likely a sequencing artifact. Most of the TCR beta V segments (in an earlier analysis) were productive either about 87% or about 30% of the time.

Concerning this clone: The antigen is undetermined.

It was with 60 Vbeta and 13 Jbeta primers that the PCR ran. TCRdb keeps only in-frame clones here, not all; method: immunoSEQ multiplex PCR. The profile shows some 170,000 clones, 81% of them singletons. The receptor's source is a woman between 18 and 29 years old in good health and CMV-seropositive. The sample taken for sequencing was PBMCs.

CDR3 protein: CATSSGTGGPYYGYTF. The CDR3, as DNA: TGTGCCACCAGCAGCGGGACAGGGGGGCCATACTATGGCTACACCTTC. V is TRBV15 and J is TRBJ1-2, with TRBD1 identical over 11 bases. The V segment lost 3 bases and the J segment 3 bases; nucleotides outside the gene matches: 6. This CDR3 has 16 residues. In germline, CDR1 is LNHNV, CDR2 YYDKDF (reference sequence).